These T cell receptor beta chains were read from a single sample in a study of blood T cells in healthy people across ages. TCRdb re-called the 5' RACE reads through MiXCR, storing one row per CDR3 protein. The sample has approximately 2,000,000 distinct CDR3 sequences, about 39% seen once. Specimen: blood. These receptors all stem from a human donor in good health. CDR3s include the opening cysteine and the closing phenylalanine or tryptophan.

.,TRBV12-3/TRBV12-4,CASSLLPDNEQYF
TRBJ2-1,TRBV27,CASRLSQLNNEQFF
TRBJ1-2,TRBV29-1,CSARNYQGYGCTF
TRBJ1-5,TRBV12-3/TRBV12-4,CASSLGTGWQPQHF
TRBJ1-6,TRBV5-1,CASSRDEQGLNSPLHF
TRBJ2-2,TRBV9,CASSVARDVTGELFF
TRBJ2-7,TRBV18,CASSPPGIPSSYEQYF
.,TRBV27,CASSLSGTGLYEQYF
TRBJ2-5,TRBV7-6,CASTPTGYQETQYF
TRBJ2-5,TRBV20-1,CSARDIKGLGTQYF
TRBJ2-1,TRBV11-2,CASSSGGYSYNEQFF
TRBJ1-1,TRBV5-6,CASSISTRGNTEAFF
TRBJ2-5,TRBV10-3,CAISEGQRIQETQYF
TRBJ2-7,TRBV29-1,CSARDRGHEQYF
TRBJ1-5,TRBV20-1,CSAGNRVGSNQPQHF
TRBJ2-5,TRBV20-1,CSAKRVASEQYF
TRBJ2-3,TRBV4-1,CASSPTGGLDTQYF
.,TRBV11-2,CASSLQGVKNIQYF
TRBJ2-3,TRBV7-2,CASSLVLEQHTQYF
TRBJ2-5,TRBV9,CASSSGSGGRTGETQYF
TRBJ1-1,TRBV4-2,CASSQNLGRAFF
TRBJ2-3,TRBV20-1,CSAKTSGTDTQYF
TRBJ2-3,TRBV5-1,CASSWASEPSTDTQYF
TRBJ2-7,TRBV5-1,CASSLASGGLNYEQYF
TRBJ1-2,TRBV28,CASSLLLFRAGTGRGYTF
TRBJ1-4,TRBV6-5,CASSLREGKLFF
TRBJ1-2,TRBV7-9,CASSLALGRGYTF
TRBJ2-1,TRBV11-2,CASSLNFRPSSYNEQFF
TRBJ2-3,TRBV7-2,CASSLMYNGDTQYF
TRBJ2-1,TRBV28,CVSSLTVDEQFF
TRBJ1-1,TRBV9,CASSGEAQGTEAFF
TRBJ2-1,TRBV6-1,CASSRTGPTIPYSEQFF
TRBJ2-5,TRBV5-5,CASSSRKTGTAETQYF